The next 20 T cell receptor beta chains were all read from a single sample in a study of T cells in Graves' hyperthyroidism and ophthalmopathy. Amplified regions were TCR beta CDR3 sequences from RNA transcripts. TCR CDR3 underwent first-round RT-PCR with the HTBI primer set. TCRdb re-called the multiplex PCR reads with MiXCR, one entry per CDR3 protein. The sample lists about 250,000 distinct CDR3 sequences; about 15% were seen once. The specimen was blood. These receptors were obtained from a woman in her fifties or sixties with Graves' hyperthyroidism that later progressed to Graves' ophthalmopathy.

This clonotype was observed many times. This chain joins TRBV20-1 and TRBJ2-2; D is unresolved. This CDR3 has 15 residues. The germline gives CDR1 DFQATT, CDR2 SNEGSKA (reference sequence). V lost 0 bases, J lost 4 bases, and 12 bases lay in between. CDR3 sequence (DNA): TGCAGTGCTAGAGATCAATGGAAGAGCACCGGGGAGCTGTTTTTT. Protein sequence: CSARDQWKSTGELFF.

In its sample, this clonotype was seen many times. The chain uses TRBV6-1 and TRBJ1-2, with 7 nucleotides matching TRBD1. V lost 8 bases, J lost 4 bases, and 10 bases stayed unmatched. The length of the CDR3 is 14 residues. From germline, CDR1 is MNHNS and CDR2 SASEGT. CDR3 DNA: TGTGCCAGCGACACCAACCAGGGGGTCTATGGCTACACCTTC. Amino acids: CASDTNQGVYGYTF.

This clonotype was picked up many times. The chain couples TRBV20-1 to TRBJ2-1; D unclear. Per germline, CDR1 DFQATT and CDR2 SNEGSKA (reference sequence). Between the trimmed V and J ends, which lost 0 bases and 5 bases, there was a span of 11 bases. CDR3 length equals 14 residues. The CDR3 region has the DNA TGCAGTGCTAGAGATCGGCAGACGAACAATGAGCAGTTCTTC. This encodes CSARDRQTNNEQFF.

The gene calls are TRBV5-5 and TRBJ1-2, with 7 bases fitting TRBD1. CDR3 length: 20 residues. CDR1 and CDR2 from the germline V gene are SGHKS and YYEKEE (reference sequence). The V gene end was trimmed by 2 bases and the J gene end by 0 bases; junction bases not matched to a gene: 19. The CDR3 sequence: CASSLRQGPTWGRANYGYTF. CDR3 coding DNA: TGTGCCAGCAGCTTACGACAGGGACCAACCTGGGGGAGAGCTAACTATGGCTACACCTTC.

This clonotype was detected many times. V usage is TRBV19 and J usage is TRBJ1-1; unclear D gene. V lost 7 bases, J lost 1 base, and 4 bases lay in between. This CDR3 is built from 11 residues. Germline V CDR1 and CDR2: LNHDA, SQIVND (reference sequence). The CDR3 DNA reads TGTGCCAGTAACAGGAACACTGAAGCTTTCTTT. Protein product: CASNRNTEAFF.

In this sample, this clonotype turned up a few times. The gene calls are TRBV5-1 and TRBJ2-7; maybe TRBD2 (6 bases). V dropped 3 bases and J dropped 0 bases, with 13 bases sitting between them. There are 15 residues in the CDR3. Germline loops: CDR1 SGHRS, CDR2 YFSETQ. In DNA, the CDR3 is TGCGCCAGCAGCTACAGCGGGCATTCCTCCTACGAGCAGTACTTC. This codes for CASSYSGHSSYEQYF.

In this sample, this clonotype turned up a few times. The chain recombines TRBV10-2 with TRBJ2-3, with 8 bases fitting TRBD1. The CDR3 has 15 residues. J gave up 2 bases and V 3 bases, and 4 bases lay outside the gene matches. The germline CDR1 and CDR2 sequences are WSHSY and SAAADI. The CDR3 is CASSDRDRNTDTQYF. The CDR3 nucleotides are TGCGCCAGCAGTGACCGGGACAGGAACACAGATACGCAGTATTTT.

Notes on this clonotype: This may arise from a read error, as a much more abundant clone is one base away. The chain couples TRBV12-5 to TRBJ2-1; D possibly uses TRBD1 or TRBD2 (5 bases each). Near its end, the DNA agrees better with TRBJ2-7, so the J call may be wrong. Germline values: CDR1 LGHNT, CDR2 FRNRAP. The CDR3 is 14 amino acids. The CDR3 DNA follows: TGTGCTAGTGGTCCCATCGGGGCCTACAATGAGCAGTACTTC. Translated: CASGPIGAYNEQYF.

There are many counts of this clonotype. This CDR3 reads CASSLQTGGNTEAFF. CDR3 DNA: TGTGCCAGCAGTTTACAGACAGGGGGGAACACTGAAGCTTTCTTT. The rearrangement uses TRBV12-3 or TRBV12-4 and TRBJ1-1, with 9 bases fitting TRBD1. Trimming cost V 2 bases and J 1 base; bases outside gene matches: 2. The CDR3 is 15 amino acids.

This clonotype turned up a few times. A clone one base away is much larger, so this may be a read error. V and J are TRBV2 and TRBJ2-1; 9 nucleotides match TRBD2. Germline V lookup: CDR1 SNHLY, CDR2 FYNNEI. The ends lost 10 bases at V and 9 bases at J; junction bases unmatched: 13. The length of the CDR3 is 14 residues. The CDR3 DNA reads as TGTGCCAACAGGAGGAGTAGCGGGAGAGGTGAGCAGTTCTTC. Translation: CANRRSSGRGEQFF.

This clonotype was detected a few times. This may arise from a read error, as a much more abundant clone is one base away. V and J are TRBV7-3 and TRBJ2-1; D possibly corresponds to TRBD2 (5 bases). Germline CDR1 is SGHTA and CDR2 is FQGTGA. The CDR3 runs 16 residues. CDR3: CASSLNTGISYNEQLF. The CDR3 coding sequence is TGTGCCAGCAGCTTAAATACGGGAATATCCTACAATGAGCAGCTCTTC.

The V and J genes are TRBV28 and TRBJ1-3, with D uncertain. The V end was cut by 4 bases, the J end by 10 bases, with 20 bases between. Germline V gene sequence: CDR1 MDHEN, CDR2 SYDVKM. This CDR3 spans 15 amino acids. The chain's CDR3 is CASSSLGQEHRTIYF. CDR3 DNA: TGTGCCAGCAGTTCTTTAGGGCAGGAGCATAGGACCATATATTTT.

A word on this clonotype: A much larger clone lies a single base off, so this may be a read error. The rearrangement uses TRBV7-2 and TRBJ2-1; a possible D gene is TRBD2 (6 bases). Germline CDR1 reads SGHTA; CDR2 reads FQGNSA. The CDR3 contains 17 residues. The CDR3 protein is CASSLARDITSYNEQSF. DNA of the CDR3: TGTGCCAGCAGCTTAGCGCGGGATATAACCTCCTACAATGAGCAGTCCTTC. The full variable domain, with the rest looked up from reference TRBV7-2 and TRBJ2-1, is GAGVSQSPSNKVTEKGKDVELRCDPISGHTALYWYRQSLGQGLEFLIYFQGNSAPDKSGLPSDRFSAERTGGSVSTLTIQRTQQEDSAVYLCASSLARDITSYNEQSFGPGTRLTVL.

The table lists this clonotype with many counts. This chain joins TRBV28 and TRBJ2-3; D is ambiguous. The CDR3 extends over 15 amino acids. Trimming left V 5 bases short and J 2 bases short, with 14 bases between. Germline CDR1 is MDHEN and CDR2 is SYDVKM. The CDR3 spells CASSPPSVATDTQYF. The CDR3 DNA reads TGTGCCAGCAGTCCCCCTTCGGTAGCCACAGATACGCAGTATTTT.

The rearrangement links TRBV4-2 to TRBJ2-3, with 8 positions matching TRBD1. The CDR3 consists of 15 residues. Germline lookup yields CDR1 LGHNA and CDR2 YNFKEQ. The junction had 6 bases not matched to a gene; V was cut back by 1 base and J by 6 bases. The CDR3 DNA follows: TGTGCCAGCAGCCAAGGGACAGGGAAGGGGGATACGCAGTATTTT. Translating gives CASSQGTGKGDTQYF.

J is TRBJ1-5 and V is TRBV6-2 or TRBV6-3; 7 bases align to TRBD1. The CDR3 consists of 16 residues. J gave up 2 bases and V 5 bases, and 9 bases lay outside the gene matches. CDR1 and CDR2 (germline): MNHEY, SVGEGT. In DNA, the CDR3 is TGTGCCAGCAGTAGGGACAGTAACTATGGCAATCAGCCCCAGCATTTT. Its protein product is CASSRDSNYGNQPQHF.

This clonotype was picked up many times. The chain carries TRBV7-2 and TRBJ2-1, with D unclear. This CDR3 comprises 11 residues. Trimming removed 5 bases from V and 9 bases from J, with 8 bases in between. Germline values: CDR1 SGHTA, CDR2 FQGNSA. CDR3 nucleotides: TGTGCCAGCAGCCCCAAGGGTGAGCAGTTCTTC. Its protein is CASSPKGEQFF.

The sample holds many counts of this clonotype. The chain couples TRBV25-1 to TRBJ2-1; D is unresolved. The CDR3 contains 14 residues. Germline CDR1 is MGHDK and CDR2 is SYGVNS. V lost 0 bases and J 6 bases, leaving 9 bases between the germline ends. The CDR3, as DNA: TGTGCCAGCAGTGAATATTGGCGAGGCAATGAGCAGTTCTTC. This sequence encodes CASSEYWRGNEQFF.

This clonotype was detected many times. The genes are TRBV5-1 and TRBJ2-7; 9 bases fit TRBD1. Losses at the gene ends were 5 bases for V and 4 bases for J; bases not matched to a gene: 22. The CDR3 is 19 amino acids. Germline V gene data show CDR1 as SGHRS and CDR2 as YFSETQ. The CDR3, as DNA: TGCGCCAGCAGTCGACAACCGGGGGCCGCGGGGACAGGGAAATACGAGCAGTACTTC. It yields the protein CASSRQPGAAGTGKYEQYF.

There are many counts of this clonotype. DNA of the CDR3: TGCAGTGCTAGATTACGGGGCTACGAGCAGTACTTC. Amino acids: CSARLRGYEQYF. V and J are TRBV20-1 and TRBJ2-7; D perhaps matches TRBD2 (5 bases). V was cut by 2 bases and J by 3 bases, with 8 bases left in between. The CDR3 is 12 amino acids. Germline-derived CDR1 and CDR2 are DFQATT and SNEGSKA (reference sequence).